This TCR beta chain was obtained from a study of T cells in Graves' hyperthyroidism and ophthalmopathy. Study overall: Pretreatment peripheral blood was obtained at initial diagnosis. The study's findings and limits: Most thyroid clonotypes expanded above 0.001 appeared in blood too.

Authors of the study amplified TCR beta CDR3 regions from RNA transcripts. The HTBI primer set was used in a first-round RT-PCR of the TCR CDR3. TCRdb called the multiplex PCR reads again in MiXCR, with one record for every CDR3 protein. The top ten clones hold roughly 7.7% of a sample with nearly 600,000 distinct CDR3 sequences, 14% of them seen once. Used for diagnoses were clinical symptoms, serum thyroxine and TRAb, thyroid ultrasound and orbital computed tomography. The PBMCs had their origin in 10 ml of fresh peripheral blood. The CDR3 spans 15 residues. Germline CDR1 reads KGHSH; CDR2 reads LQKENI. V dropped 5 bases and J dropped 0 bases, with 10 bases sitting between them. In regard to this clonotype: Its antigen remains unidentified.

The J gene is TRBJ1-4, the V gene TRBV18, with D possibly being TRBD1 (5 bases). Sequencing used blood. The TCR was taken from a woman aged 18-30 years with Graves' ophthalmopathy. The DNA for the CDR3 is TGTGCCAGCTCAGATGGGACTTCAACTAATGAAAAACTGTTTTTT. It codes for CASSDGTSTNEKLFF.